The sequence of this T cell receptor (beta chain) was determined in a study of Ad26.COV2.S vaccination and SARS-CoV-2 variants. The wider study: Participants got Ad26.COV2.S intramuscularly, once or twice 56 days apart. The study's findings and limits: It was vaccine recipients, not placebo recipients, who had the higher spike-specific TCR breadth.

The treatment denotes: roughly 18 received Ad26.COV2.S at low or high dose, single or two shots; about 5 received placebo; per-sample allocation not given. Material that was analyzed had been drawn on day 63 after the first vaccine or placebo injection. The administered vaccine (an Ad26 vector) expressed Wuhan-strain SARS-CoV-2 spike. V was clipped by 2 bases and J by 7 bases, with 11 bases between them. From germline, CDR1 is SGHTA and CDR2 FQGTGA. CDR3 length: 13 amino acids. Comment on this clone: Its antigen is not known.

Method: immunoSEQ multiplex PCR; TCRdb's copy keeps in-frame clones and lacks some. The table lists around 300,000 clones, about 88% of them singletons. This receptor was taken from a person aged 18-60 years who received the Ad26.COV2.S COVID-19 vaccine or a placebo. The sequenced sample was peripheral blood, obtained in a trial of Ad26.COV2.S vaccine versus placebo. The chain recombines TRBV7-3 with TRBJ1-1, with D maybe TRBD1 (6 bases). The CDR3 region is CASSLYGTYEAFF. CDR3 nucleotides: TGTGCCAGCAGCTTATACGGGACATATGAAGCTTTCTTT.